The clone carrying this T cell receptor (beta chain) has only a few counts. Its antigen is unknown. Generated by immunoSEQ multiplex PCR, the TCRdb table keeps only in-frame clones and is missing some. The data contain approximately 42,000 clones, approximately 81% of them singletons. The ends were cut back, 3 bases at V and 6 bases at J, with 14 bases in the middle. Germline-derived CDR1 and CDR2 are MNHNS and SASEGT. The CDR3 totals 14 residues. As to time point: recipient sample about 28 days before transplant, after cytoreduction. The data stem from a study of T cell clonotyping in hematopoietic cell transplantation. In the study overall: Pretransplant recipient samples were taken after cytoreduction. Study-wide results and caveats: No sorting was done, leaving CD4 and CD8 contributions mixed.

The chain joins TRBV6-1 to TRBJ1-2; maybe TRBD1 (5 bases). This TCR was sampled from a man aged 55 to 70 with acute myeloid leukemia. Some clones in this sample may be carry-over from other donors' samples. The material was peripheral blood mononuclear cells, obtained before stem cell transplant. The CDR3 bases are TGTGCCAGCAGTGAGAGGCCGGGGCACGATGGCTACACCTTC. Its translation: CASSERPGHDGYTF.